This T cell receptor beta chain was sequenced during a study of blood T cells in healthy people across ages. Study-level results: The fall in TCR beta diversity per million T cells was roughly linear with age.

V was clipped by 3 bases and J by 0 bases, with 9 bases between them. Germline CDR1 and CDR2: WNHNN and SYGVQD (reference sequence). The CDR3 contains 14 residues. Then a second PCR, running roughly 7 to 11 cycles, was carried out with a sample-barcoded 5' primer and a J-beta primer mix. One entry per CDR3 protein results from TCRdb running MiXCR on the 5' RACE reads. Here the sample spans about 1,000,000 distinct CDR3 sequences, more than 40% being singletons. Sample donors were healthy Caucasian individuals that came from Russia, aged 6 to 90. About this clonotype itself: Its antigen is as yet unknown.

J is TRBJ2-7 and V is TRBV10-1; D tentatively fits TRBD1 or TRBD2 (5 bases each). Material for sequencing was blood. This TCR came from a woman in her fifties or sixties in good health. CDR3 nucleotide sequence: TGCGCCAGCAGTGACGGGGCAGTCTCCTACGAGCAGTACTTC. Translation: CASSDGAVSYEQYF.